What follows are 12 T cell receptor beta chains derived from one specimen sequenced in a study of response to subunit inactivated influenza vaccine. TCRdb reanalysed the RT-PCR reads using MiXCR and keeps one entry per CDR3 protein. This table holds around 480,000 distinct CDR3 sequences, approximately 15% found once. Material: CD4+ T cells sorted from PBMCs, obtained less than 25 months after vaccination. These receptor sequences come from a man between 50 and 69 years old who received an inactivated influenza vaccine.

In its sample, this clonotype was seen a few times. The chain carries TRBV5-4 and TRBJ2-3; the D is unclear. The CDR3 is 14 residues long. Trimming shortened V by 4 bases and J by 0 bases, and 9 bases separated the two germline ends. The germline V gene encodes CDR1 SGHNT and CDR2 YYREEE (reference sequence). This CDR3 is CASSVGTSTDTQYF. Here the CDR3 DNA reads TGTGCCAGCAGCGTGGGAACTAGCACAGATACGCAGTATTTT.

The chain joins TRBV6-1 to TRBJ2-1; unclear D gene. Germline CDR1 MNHNS, CDR2 SASEGT. The CDR3 extends over 14 amino acids. Trimming cost V 4 bases and J 2 bases, with 9 bases left between them. In nucleotides, the CDR3 is TGTGCCAGCAGTGGGGCCTCCGCCTACAATGAGCAGTTCTTC. Translated, it gives CASSGASAYNEQFF.

The CDR3 region is CILKPVANYGYTF. CDR3 DNA: TGCATCCTTAAGCCTGTTGCTAACTATGGCTACACCTTC. The genes are TRBV20-1 and TRBJ1-2, with unresolved D. Germline loops: CDR1 DFQATT, CDR2 SNEGSKA (reference sequence). CDR3 length equals 13 residues.

This clonotype was counted between two and nine times. This chain links TRBV6-1 with TRBJ1-1, with 9 positions matching TRBD1. With 6 bases clipped from V and 3 bases from J, the junction kept 8 bases outside the gene matches. CDR3 size: 15 residues. Looked up from germline, CDR1 is MNHNS and CDR2 is SASEGT. The CDR3 sequence is CASRVQGAWDTEAFF. DNA of the CDR3: TGTGCCAGCAGGGTACAGGGGGCGTGGGACACTGAAGCTTTCTTT.

The J gene is TRBJ1-2, the V gene TRBV29-1; possible D gene TRBD1, 5 bases. The CDR3 has 11 residues. Germline-derived CDR1 and CDR2 are SQVTM and ANQGSEA. The V end was cut by 6 bases, the J end by 3 bases, with 8 bases between. CDR3 in DNA: TGCAGCGTCACCAGGGACTATGGCTACACCTTC. This encodes CSVTRDYGYTF.

This clonotype was counted between two and nine times. The chain has TRBV12-3 or TRBV12-4 and TRBJ1-2; D is possibly TRBD1 (5 bases). V was clipped by 0 bases and J by 5 bases, with 13 bases between them. This CDR3 comprises 15 residues. CDR3 nucleotides: TGTGCCAGCAGTTTAGCCGGGGCTGCCAGGTATGGCTACACCTTC. As protein: CASSLAGAARYGYTF.

The chain couples TRBV5-1 to TRBJ2-1; 7 bases are shared with TRBD2. Germline V gene data show CDR1 as SGHRS and CDR2 as YFSETQ. V was pared by 3 bases and J by 4 bases, with 13 bases of the junction left unmatched. The CDR3 totals 17 residues. CDR3 amino acids: CASSSEIAGFSYNEQFF. The CDR3 DNA is TGCGCCAGCAGCTCCGAGATAGCGGGTTTCTCTTACAATGAGCAGTTCTTC.

This clonotype appeared a few times. This chain joins TRBV5-1 and TRBJ2-2, with D perhaps matching TRBD1 or TRBD2 (5 bases each). V was pared by 0 bases and J by 0 bases, with 9 bases between. The CDR3 runs to 16 residues. Looked up from germline, CDR1 is SGHRS and CDR2 is YFSETQ. The CDR3 nucleotides read TGCGCCAGCAGCTTGGGAGGGGCGGCGAACACCGGGGAGCTGTTTTTT. Translation gives CASSLGGAANTGELFF.

CDR3 DNA sequence: TGCAGCGTTGTTACCGACTGGGGGGGGACCCAGTACTTC. Protein: CSVVTDWGGTQYF. This chain uses TRBV29-1 with TRBJ2-5; 7 bases agree with TRBD2. Germline CDR1 SQVTM, CDR2 ANQGSEA. V shed 4 bases and J 7 bases; nucleotides not matched to a gene: 9. The CDR3 loop spans 13 amino acids.

CDR3 protein: CASSYSRVNSNTEAFF. The CDR3 coding sequence is TGTGCCAGCAGTTACTCTCGGGTAAACTCGAACACTGAAGCTTTCTTT. The V gene is TRBV6-5, the J gene TRBJ1-1; D uncertain. Trimming pared 0 bases from V and 1 base from J, leaving 12 bases between. Germline-derived CDR1 and CDR2 are MNHEY and SVGAGI. This CDR3 has 16 amino acids.

The V call is TRBV20-1, the J call TRBJ1-3, with D perhaps matching TRBD1 (6 bases). Germline CDR1 reads DFQATT; CDR2 reads SNEGSKA (reference sequence). The CDR3 sequence is 14 residues long. V lost 6 bases, J lost 3 bases, and 15 bases lay in between. CDR3 nucleotide sequence: TGCAGTGCCTACAGGGTGGCCGGTGGAAACACCATATATTTT. This codes for CSAYRVAGGNTIYF.

The sample holds a few counts of this clonotype. The chain employs TRBV4-2 and TRBJ2-1; D gene uncertain. Trimming shortened V by 0 bases and J by 10 bases, and 10 bases separated the two germline ends. Looked up from germline, CDR1 is LGHNA and CDR2 is YNFKEQ. This CDR3 region has 13 residues. This CDR3 reads CASSQERHHEQFF. The CDR3 DNA sequence: TGTGCCAGCAGCCAAGAAAGACACCACGAGCAGTTCTTC.